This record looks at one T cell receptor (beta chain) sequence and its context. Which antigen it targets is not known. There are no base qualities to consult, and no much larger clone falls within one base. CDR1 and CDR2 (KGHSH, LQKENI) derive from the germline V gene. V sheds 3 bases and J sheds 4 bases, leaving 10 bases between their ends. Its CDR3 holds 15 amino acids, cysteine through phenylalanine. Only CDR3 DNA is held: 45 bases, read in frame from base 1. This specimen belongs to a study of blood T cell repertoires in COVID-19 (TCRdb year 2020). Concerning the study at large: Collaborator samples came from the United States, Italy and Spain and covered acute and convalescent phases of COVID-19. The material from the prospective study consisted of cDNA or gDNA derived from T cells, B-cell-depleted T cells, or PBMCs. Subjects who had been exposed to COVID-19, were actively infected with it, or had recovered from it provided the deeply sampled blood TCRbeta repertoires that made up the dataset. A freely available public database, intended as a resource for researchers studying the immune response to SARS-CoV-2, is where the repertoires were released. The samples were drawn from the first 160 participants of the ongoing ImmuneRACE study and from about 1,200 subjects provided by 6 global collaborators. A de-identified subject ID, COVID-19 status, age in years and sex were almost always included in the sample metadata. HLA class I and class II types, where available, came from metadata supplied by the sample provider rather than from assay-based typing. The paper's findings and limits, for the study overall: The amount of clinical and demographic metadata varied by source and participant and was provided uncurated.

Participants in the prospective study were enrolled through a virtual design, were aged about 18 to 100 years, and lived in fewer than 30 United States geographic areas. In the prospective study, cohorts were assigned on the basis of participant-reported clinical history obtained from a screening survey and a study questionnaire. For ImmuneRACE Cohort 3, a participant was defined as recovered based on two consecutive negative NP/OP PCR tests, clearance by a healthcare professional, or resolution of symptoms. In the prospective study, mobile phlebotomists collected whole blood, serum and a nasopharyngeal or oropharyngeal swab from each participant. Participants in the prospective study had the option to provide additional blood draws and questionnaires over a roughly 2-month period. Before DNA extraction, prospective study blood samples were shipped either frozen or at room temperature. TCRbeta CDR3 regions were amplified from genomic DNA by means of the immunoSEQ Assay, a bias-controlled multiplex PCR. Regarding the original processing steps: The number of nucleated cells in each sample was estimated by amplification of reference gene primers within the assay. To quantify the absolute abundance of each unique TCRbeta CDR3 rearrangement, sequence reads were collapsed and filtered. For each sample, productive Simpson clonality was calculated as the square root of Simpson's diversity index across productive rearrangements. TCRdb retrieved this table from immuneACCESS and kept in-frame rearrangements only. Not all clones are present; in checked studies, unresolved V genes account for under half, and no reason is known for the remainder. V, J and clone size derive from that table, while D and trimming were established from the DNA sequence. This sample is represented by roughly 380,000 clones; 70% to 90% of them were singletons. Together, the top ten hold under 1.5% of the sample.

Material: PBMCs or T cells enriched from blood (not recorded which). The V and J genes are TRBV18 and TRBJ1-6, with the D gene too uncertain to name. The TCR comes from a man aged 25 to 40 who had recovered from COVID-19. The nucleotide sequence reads TGTGCCAGCTCACCGGAACAGTTATATAATTCACCCCTCCACTTT. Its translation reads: CASSPEQLYNSPLHF.